This is a list of T cell receptor beta chains from one sample in a study of T cells in Graves' hyperthyroidism and ophthalmopathy. TCRdb itself ran the multiplex PCR reads through MiXCR, one entry per CDR3 protein. Of about 590,000 distinct CDR3 sequences listed, 11% to 15% are singletons. Sequenced material: blood. Source of these receptors: a woman aged 18-29 years with Graves' ophthalmopathy. Each CDR3 is given with its conserved first and last residue. The order of the fields is clone size, CDR3 length, D gene, V gene, J gene, CDR3 protein, CDR3 DNA. A D gene is named only where the DNA matches it firmly. Rows give clone size only sometimes, using once, few, many, or a class for an expanded clone.

size: once; length: 15; D: TRBD1; V: TRBV7-2; J: TRBJ1-1; CDR3: CASRPPGQGISEAFF; DNA: TGTGCCAGCAGACCTCCGGGACAGGGTATCTCTGAAGCTTTCTTT
size: many; length: 16; D: .; V: TRBV20-1; J: TRBJ1-5; CDR3: CSARGGGTSFNQPQHF; DNA: TGCAGTGCTAGGGGGGGTGGGACTTCATTCAATCAGCCCCAGCATTTT
size: many; length: 16; D: .; V: TRBV7-2; J: TRBJ2-2; CDR3: CASKKAAGSNTGELFF; DNA: TGTGCCAGCAAAAAGGCGGCGGGATCTAACACCGGGGAGCTGTTTTTT
size: many; length: 14; D: .; V: TRBV4-1; J: TRBJ1-1; CDR3: CASSQDRLGAQAFF; DNA: TGCGCCAGCAGCCAAGATCGATTAGGGGCTCAAGCTTTCTTT
size: .; length: 15; D: .; V: TRBV7-3; J: TRBJ2-3; CDR3: CASSLDGGGADAQYF; DNA: TGTGCCAGCAGCTTAGATGGCGGGGGCGCAGATGCGCAGTATTTT
size: many; length: 16; D: TRBD2; V: TRBV27; J: TRBJ2-2; CDR3: CASSSASGKNTGELFF; DNA: TGTGCCAGCAGTTCCGCTAGCGGAAAGAACACCGGGGAGCTGTTTTTT
size: few; length: 13; D: .; V: TRBV19; J: TRBJ1-5; CDR3: CASTNVDNQPQHF; DNA: TGTGCCAGTACCAACGTAGACAATCAGCCCCAGCATTTT
size: many; length: 14; D: TRBD2; V: TRBV12-3/TRBV12-4; J: TRBJ2-7; CDR3: CASSVGRLSYEQYF; DNA: TGTGCCAGCAGTGTCGGGAGGCTCTCCTACGAGCAGTACTTC
size: many; length: 14; D: .; V: TRBV18; J: TRBJ1-4; CDR3: CASSPQGPNEKLFF; DNA: TGTGCCAGCTCACCACAGGGCCCTAATGAAAAACTGTTTTTT
size: .; length: 14; D: TRBD1; V: TRBV5-1; J: TRBJ2-7; CDR3: CASSAGQESYEQYF; DNA: TGCGCCAGCAGCGCAGGACAGGAGTCCTACGAGCAGTACTTC
size: many; length: 17; D: TRBD2; V: TRBV12-3/TRBV12-4; J: TRBJ2-2; CDR3: CASSEVGLAGGTGELFF; DNA: TGTGCCAGCAGTGAAGTGGGACTAGCGGGAGGCACCGGGGAGCTGTTTTTT
size: few; length: 16; D: .; V: TRBV6-1; J: TRBJ1-3; CDR3: CASSEYQGNSGNTIYF; DNA: TGTGCCAGCAGTGAATACCAGGGGAATTCTGGAAACACCATATATTTT
size: .; length: 16; D: TRBD1; V: TRBV28; J: TRBJ1-6; CDR3: CASTTSGTGNNSPLHF; DNA: TGTGCCAGCACCACCTCTGGGACAGGGAATAATTCACCCCTCCACTTT
size: many; length: 14; D: .; V: TRBV5-1; J: TRBJ1-1; CDR3: CASSLVRKNTEAFF; DNA: TGCGCCAGCAGCTTGGTACGGAAGAACACTGAAGCTTTCTTT
size: many; length: 13; D: .; V: TRBV18; J: TRBJ1-3; CDR3: CASSASSGNTIYF; DNA: TGTGCCAGCTCAGCCAGCTCTGGAAACACCATATATTTT
size: many; length: 16; D: TRBD2; V: TRBV7-2; J: TRBJ2-3; CDR3: CASSLGGLARTDTQYF; DNA: TGTGCCAGCAGCTTAGGGGGACTAGCCCGCACAGATACGCAGTATTTT
size: .; length: 13; D: .; V: TRBV20-1; J: TRBJ1-5; CDR3: CSARTTSFMPQHF; DNA: TGCAGTGCTAGGACCACTTCTTTTATGCCCCAGCATTTT
size: many; length: 14; D: TRBD2; V: TRBV6-2/TRBV6-3; J: TRBJ2-3; CDR3: CASTRLAGADTQYF; DNA: TGTGCCAGCACCAGACTAGCGGGAGCAGATACGCAGTATTTT
size: few; length: 14; D: .; V: TRBV5-4; J: TRBJ2-4; CDR3: CASSRLGEKNIQYF; DNA: TGTGCCAGCAGCCGCTTAGGGGAAAAAAACATTCAGTACTTC
size: many; length: 16; D: TRBD1; V: TRBV7-2; J: TRBJ1-6; CDR3: CASSPQTGHVNSPLHF; DNA: TGTGCCAGCAGCCCCCAGACAGGGCACGTTAATTCACCCCTCCACTTT
size: few; length: 17; D: TRBD1; V: TRBV24-1; J: TRBJ2-3; CDR3: CATSGVPGQGPTDTQYF; DNA: TGTGCCACCAGTGGAGTACCGGGACAGGGGCCCACAGATACGCAGTATTTT
size: many; length: 13; D: .; V: TRBV2; J: TRBJ1-5; CDR3: CASVPTENQPQHF; DNA: TGTGCCAGCGTCCCTACAGAAAATCAGCCCCAGCATTTT
size: .; length: 16; D: .; V: TRBV10-3; J: TRBJ2-1; CDR3: CAISVQGRMSWNEQFF; DNA: TGTGCCATCAGCGTACAGGGTCGGATGTCTTGGAATGAGCAGTTCTTC
size: .; length: 12; D: .; V: TRBV28; J: TRBJ2-7; CDR3: CASRRTEYEQYF; DNA: TGTGCCAGCAGGAGGACTGAGTACGAGCAGTACTTC
size: many; length: 13; D: .; V: TRBV27; J: TRBJ2-7; CDR3: CASSFWGRDEQYF; DNA: TGTGCCAGCAGTTTCTGGGGTCGCGACGAGCAGTACTTC
size: many; length: 14; D: .; V: TRBV7-2; J: TRBJ1-4; CDR3: CASSLESGDEKLFF; DNA: TGTGCCAGCAGCTTAGAATCGGGGGATGAAAAACTGTTTTTT
size: .; length: 17; D: TRBD2; V: TRBV9; J: TRBJ2-2; CDR3: CASSVGPAGLYTGELFF; DNA: TGTGCCAGCAGCGTAGGTCCAGCGGGACTTTATACCGGGGAGCTGTTTTTT
size: many; length: 15; D: TRBD1; V: TRBV29-1; J: TRBJ2-3; CDR3: CSVVLTGPFTDTQYF; DNA: TGCAGCGTTGTTTTGACAGGGCCTTTCACAGATACGCAGTATTTT
size: few; length: 15; D: .; V: TRBV3-1; J: TRBJ2-1; CDR3: CASSQEGLNYNEQFF; DNA: TGTGCCAGCAGCCAAGAAGGACTCAACTACAATGAGCAGTTCTTC
size: many; length: 13; D: .; V: TRBV27; J: TRBJ2-1; CDR3: CASSLASDNEQFF; DNA: TGTGCCAGCAGTTTAGCTAGCGACAATGAGCAGTTCTTC
size: few; length: 15; D: TRBD1; V: TRBV7-3; J: TRBJ1-1; CDR3: CASSLTGNPGTEAFF; DNA: TGTGCCAGCAGCTTGACAGGGAATCCGGGCACTGAAGCTTTCTTT
size: many; length: 11; D: .; V: TRBV27; J: TRBJ1-2; CDR3: CASRSGEGYTF; DNA: TGTGCCAGCAGATCAGGGGAAGGCTACACCTTC
size: many; length: 14; D: .; V: TRBV29-1; J: TRBJ1-5; CDR3: CSVNGQNSNQPQHF; DNA: TGCAGCGTGAACGGACAGAATAGCAATCAGCCCCAGCATTTT
size: many; length: 14; D: .; V: TRBV4-3; J: TRBJ2-7; CDR3: CASSQDSDSYEQYF; DNA: TGCGCCAGCAGCCAAGATTCTGATTCCTACGAGCAGTACTTC
size: many; length: 16; D: TRBD2; V: TRBV3-1; J: TRBJ2-2; CDR3: CASSQGSGGNTGELFF; DNA: TGTGCCAGCAGCCAAGGTTCGGGAGGGAACACCGGGGAGCTGTTTTTT
size: .; length: 15; D: .; V: TRBV5-5; J: TRBJ2-3; CDR3: CASSSTQWTTDTQYF; DNA: TGTGCCAGCAGCTCTACCCAATGGACGACAGATACGCAGTATTTT
size: few; length: 15; D: TRBD1; V: TRBV25-1; J: TRBJ1-5; CDR3: CASSGRDSLNQPQHF; DNA: TGTGCCAGCAGTGGAAGGGACAGCCTCAATCAGCCCCAGCATTTT
size: .; length: 15; D: TRBD1; V: TRBV9; J: TRBJ1-1; CDR3: CASSVASGGLTEAFF; DNA: TGTGCCAGCAGCGTAGCGTCAGGGGGACTTACTGAAGCTTTCTTT
size: .; length: 16; D: .; V: TRBV11-3; J: TRBJ2-2; CDR3: CASSLRRGIGTGELFF; DNA: TGTGCCAGCAGCTTAAGACGGGGGATAGGGACCGGGGAGCTGTTTTTT
size: many; length: 13; D: .; V: TRBV2; J: TRBJ2-7; CDR3: CASRSDSLYEQYF; DNA: TGTGCCAGCAGGAGTGACTCCCTTTACGAGCAGTACTTC
size: many; length: 14; D: TRBD1; V: TRBV14; J: TRBJ2-7; CDR3: CASSQGQGAYEQYF; DNA: TGTGCCAGCAGCCAGGGACAGGGGGCGTACGAGCAGTACTTC
size: few; length: 15; D: TRBD1; V: TRBV7-8; J: TRBJ2-7; CDR3: CASSLSPGGHYEQYF; DNA: TGTGCCAGCAGCTTATCACCAGGGGGCCACTACGAGCAGTACTTC
size: many; length: 16; D: .; V: TRBV11-2; J: TRBJ2-2; CDR3: CASSSGGGWNTGELFF; DNA: TGTGCCAGCAGCTCCGGAGGAGGGTGGAACACCGGGGAGCTGTTTTTT
size: .; length: 14; D: TRBD1; V: TRBV6-2/TRBV6-3; J: TRBJ1-2; CDR3: CASTRTGGNYGYTF; DNA: TGTGCCAGCACCCGGACAGGGGGCAACTATGGCTACACCTTC
size: many; length: 15; D: TRBD1; V: TRBV7-3; J: TRBJ2-1; CDR3: CASSADRGPYNEQFF; DNA: TGTGCCAGCAGCGCCGACAGGGGGCCTTACAATGAGCAGTTCTTC
size: .; length: 12; D: .; V: TRBV7-9; J: TRBJ2-5; CDR3: CASSSAGTPLNF; DNA: TGTGCCAGCAGCTCCGCCGGGACTCCTTTAAACTTC
size: .; length: 12; D: TRBD2; V: TRBV7-8; J: TRBJ2-7; CDR3: CATSGSPYEQYF; DNA: TGTGCCACTAGCGGGTCCCCCTACGAGCAGTACTTC
size: many; length: 14; D: .; V: TRBV6-2/TRBV6-3; J: TRBJ1-1; CDR3: CASSYSSGTTEAFF; DNA: TGTGCCAGCAGTTACTCATCTGGGACCACTGAAGCTTTCTTT
size: few; length: 16; D: TRBD2; V: TRBV24-1; J: TRBJ2-3; CDR3: CATSDPAAGGPDTQYF; DNA: TGTGCCACCAGTGACCCCGCAGCGGGAGGGCCTGATACGCAGTATTTT
size: few; length: 12; D: .; V: TRBV28; J: TRBJ1-2; CDR3: CASSYSGDGYTF; DNA: TGTGCCAGCAGTTATTCAGGGGATGGCTACACCTTC